The next 22 T cell receptor beta chains were all read from a single sample in a study of HIV-infected patients and healthy controls. Reverse transcription used approximately 500 ng RNA and constant-region primers for alpha and beta. Separate chain-specific third strand synthesis with multiplexing indices produced the alpha and beta libraries. TCRdb recomputed calls from the 5' RACE reads with MiXCR, one row per CDR3 protein. The table lists 8,100 or so distinct CDR3 sequences, 6.5% to 7.5% of them singletons. Follow-up blood was drawn about 14 weeks, roughly three months, after antiretroviral therapy began. All unsorted peripheral T cells were captured because whole blood was used without fractionation. This specimen consisted of blood, obtained during antiretroviral therapy. Source of these receptors: an adult with HIV infection.

This clonotype has at least ten counts. An end of the junction does not agree with germline; a read error may underlie this. This beta chain appears as a stray read in a library generated for alpha chains; its size is not informative. The chain combines TRBV7-7 with TRBJ2-1; D may be TRBD1 (6 bases). Looked up from germline, CDR1 is SSHAT and CDR2 is FNYEAQ (reference sequence). CDR3 size: 16 residues. The CDR3 DNA follows: TGTGCTAGCAGCCTAATAGTACAGGGAAGCTACAATGAGCAGTTCTTC. This gives the protein CASSLIVQGSYNEQFF.

By sample fraction, this clonotype is medium-sized. Little can be read into the size of this beta chain, an off-target read in a library designed for alpha chains. The rearrangement joins TRBV20-1 to TRBJ2-3, with D hard to call. V was cut by 6 bases and J by 0 bases, with 16 bases left in between. Per the germline V gene, CDR1 is DFQATT and CDR2 is SNEGSKA (reference sequence). This CDR3 is built from 15 residues. The CDR3 DNA is TGCAGTGCCCCCTTTCAACCTTCTAGCACAGATACGCAGTATTTT. Its protein is CSAPFQPSSTDTQYF.

By sample fraction, this clonotype is medium-sized. Since it is a stray read in a library aimed at alpha chains, this beta chain has a size that is not meaningful. The chain is built from TRBV20-1 and TRBJ2-3, with 9 bases that match TRBD1. CDR3 size: 14 residues. Per germline, CDR1 DFQATT and CDR2 SNEGSKA (reference sequence). Germline trimming cut 5 bases from V and 4 bases from J; bases unmatched to any gene: 7. CDR3 residues: CSAPPGQGSDTQYF. In DNA, the CDR3 is TGCAGTGCTCCCCCGGGACAGGGATCAGATACGCAGTATTTT.

Only a few counts were recorded for this clonotype. Since the library was made to target alpha chains, this beta chain is a stray read and its abundance is not meaningful. The chain carries TRBV27 and TRBJ1-5; maybe TRBD1 (6 bases). The CDR3 has 14 amino acids. Looked up from germline, CDR1 is MNHEY and CDR2 is SMNVEV (reference sequence). Trimming shortened V by 3 bases and J by 4 bases, and 10 bases separated the two germline ends. In nucleotides, the CDR3 is TGTGCCAGCAGTTTGACAGGCCTTAATCAGCCCCAGCATTTT. As protein: CASSLTGLNQPQHF.

This clonotype was seen at least ten times. The library was prepared for alpha chains; this beta chain is a stray read, so its frequency means little. The gene calls are TRBV6-2 or TRBV6-3 and TRBJ2-7; D may be TRBD1 or TRBD2 (5 bases each). This CDR3 comprises 14 residues. The ends were cut back, 0 bases at V and 2 bases at J, with 8 bases in the middle. Germline-derived CDR1 and CDR2 are MNHEY and SVGEGT. The CDR3 nucleotides are TGTGCCAGCAGTTACTCGGGACCTACCTACGAGCAGTACTTC. Translated, it gives CASSYSGPTYEQYF.

This clonotype ranks as medium-sized. For a library built for alpha chains, this beta chain is a stray read; little rests on its size. The chain employs TRBV29-1 and TRBJ2-7; 7 bases are a match to TRBD1. In germline, CDR1 is SQVTM, CDR2 ANQGSEA. The length of the CDR3 is 13 residues. Trimming at V came to 6 bases and at J to 3 bases, leaving 8 bases not matched to a gene. In DNA, the CDR3 is TGCAGCGTCCTCGGACAGGCCGGCTACGAGCAGTACTTC. Protein sequence: CSVLGQAGYEQYF.

This clonotype is medium-sized by share. This beta chain represents an off-target read in a library built for alpha chains; its size is of limited meaning. The rearrangement joins TRBV18 to TRBJ2-1; D possibly corresponds to TRBD2 (5 bases). The CDR3 spans 14 residues. Germline CDR1 and CDR2: KGHSH and LQKENI. The V end was cut by 4 bases, the J end by 0 bases, with 7 bases between. CDR3: CASSRAGSYNEQFF. The CDR3 DNA sequence: TGTGCCAGCTCACGGGCGGGCTCCTACAATGAGCAGTTCTTC.

A remark on this clonotype: Found in a library prepared for alpha chains, this beta chain is an off-target read, and its abundance has little meaning. V gene TRBV2 combines with J gene TRBJ2-5; unclear D gene. Germline CDR1 is SNHLY and CDR2 is FYNNEI. CDR3 length: 10 residues. Deletions cut 6 bases from V and 3 bases from J, with 2 bases between. The CDR3 loop reads CASSKETQYF. CDR3 nucleotide sequence: TGTGCCAGCAGCAAAGAGACCCAGTACTTC.

This clonotype is deemed medium-sized. The library was prepared for alpha chains; this beta chain is a stray read, so its frequency means little. The CDR3 here is CASSPSTGVHYGYTF. CDR3 DNA: TGTGCCAGCAGCCCCTCGACAGGGGTACACTATGGCTACACCTTC. This chain uses TRBV7-9 with TRBJ1-2; 8 nucleotides agree with TRBD1. Germline values: CDR1 SEHNR, CDR2 FQNEAQ (reference sequence). Trimming removed 5 bases from V and 3 bases from J; junction bases left unmatched: 8. The CDR3 runs 15 residues.

Points on this clonotype: Little can be read into the size of this beta chain, an off-target read in a library designed for alpha chains. The chain recombines TRBV12-3 or TRBV12-4 with TRBJ2-7, with D tentatively TRBD1 or TRBD2 (5 bases each). The CDR3 loop spans 13 amino acids. Trimming left V 6 bases short and J 6 bases short, with 15 bases between. In DNA form, the CDR3 reads TGTGCCAGCAGGGCCGGGACCCGAGTCGAGCAGTACTTC. Protein product: CASRAGTRVEQYF.

By proportion, this clonotype is medium-sized. In a library made to pick up alpha chains, this beta chain is a stray read with a size that means little. The chain combines TRBV5-1 with TRBJ2-7, with 11 positions matching TRBD2. CDR3 length: 15 residues. The germline V gene has CDR1 SGHRS and CDR2 YFSETQ. Trimming cost V 3 bases and J 3 bases; bases outside gene matches: 5. CDR3 sequence: CASSSTSGSIYEQYF. DNA for the CDR3: TGCGCCAGCAGCTCAACTAGCGGGAGTATCTACGAGCAGTACTTC. Looking up the rest from reference TRBV5-1 and TRBJ2-7 gives the full variable domain: KAGVTQTPRYLIKTRGQQVTLSCSPISGHRSVSWYQQTPGQGLQFLFEYFSETQRNKGNFPGRFSGRQFSNSRSEMNVSTLELGDSALYLCASSSTSGSIYEQYFGPGTRLTVT.

This clonotype has ten or more counts. Since it is a stray read in a library aimed at alpha chains, this beta chain has a size that is not meaningful. This rearrangement joins TRBV28 to TRBJ2-7; no reliable D call. CDR1 and CDR2 (germline): MDHEN, SYDVKM. The ends were cut back, 2 bases at V and 2 bases at J, with 4 bases in the middle. The CDR3 is 12 residues long. This chain's CDR3 is CASSLRPYEQYF. The DNA for the CDR3 is TGTGCCAGCAGTTTACGGCCCTACGAGCAGTACTTC.

Relative to its sample, this clonotype is medium-sized. As an off-target read in a library built for alpha chains, this beta chain has a frequency of little significance. The chain has TRBV27 and TRBJ2-4; D unresolved. The CDR3 has 17 amino acids. Per germline, CDR1 MNHEY and CDR2 SMNVEV (reference sequence). The ends were cut back, 0 bases at V and 0 bases at J, with 12 bases in the middle. This CDR3 reads CASSLSIGFLAKNIQYF. Here the CDR3 DNA reads TGTGCCAGCAGTTTATCGATCGGATTCTTAGCCAAAAACATTCAGTACTTC.

This clonotype qualifies as medium-sized. As an off-target read in a library built for alpha chains, this beta chain has a frequency of little significance. The chain has TRBV7-2 and TRBJ2-1, with TRBD2 matching over 15 bases. This CDR3 has 18 residues. Germline lookup yields CDR1 SGHTA and CDR2 FQGNSA. With 5 bases clipped from V and 5 bases from J, the junction kept 10 bases outside the gene matches. This CDR3 is CASSPGLAGGLLHNEQFF. CDR3 nucleotides: TGTGCCAGCAGCCCGGGACTAGCGGGGGGACTTCTCCACAATGAGCAGTTCTTC.

This clonotype was recorded at least ten times. This beta chain lies outside the target of a library built for alpha chains; its clone size means little. This sequence joins TRBV19 and TRBJ1-5; no reliable D call. V lost 3 bases, J lost 7 bases, and 10 bases lay in between. The CDR3 contains 13 residues. Germline-derived CDR1 and CDR2 are LNHDA and SQIVND (reference sequence). The chain's CDR3 is CASSISTEQPQHF. The CDR3 DNA follows: TGTGCCAGTAGTATTAGTACGGAGCAGCCCCAGCATTTT.

In its sample, this clonotype was seen many times. This beta chain lies outside the target of a library built for alpha chains; its clone size means little. The chain has TRBV3-1 and TRBJ2-5, with a weak D call TRBD1 (5 bases). Deletions cut 0 bases from V and 0 bases from J, with 8 bases between. CDR1 LGHDT and CDR2 YNNKEL come from the germline V gene (reference sequence). The CDR3 length is 15 residues. The CDR3 region is CASSQETGYQETQYF. Written as DNA, the CDR3 is TGTGCCAGCAGCCAAGAAACAGGCTACCAAGAGACCCAGTACTTC.

This clonotype came up many times. This beta chain is an off-target read within a library intended for alpha chains, so its frequency means little. The chain joins TRBV10-1 to TRBJ2-7; D gene ambiguous. CDR3 length equals 11 residues. CDR1 is WNHNN, CDR2 SYGVQD, per germline (reference sequence). The germline V and J ends were trimmed by 6 bases and 3 bases, with 6 bases remaining between them. The CDR3, as DNA: TGCGCCAGCAGGAGGTACTACGAGCAGTACTTC. It yields the protein CASRRYYEQYF.

This clonotype was found many times. The library was prepared for alpha chains; this beta chain is a stray read, so its frequency means little. This chain uses TRBV20-1 with TRBJ2-7; TRBD2 agrees at 8 bases. V dropped 4 bases and J dropped 0; count of bases not matched to a gene: 2. The CDR3 sequence is 13 residues long. Germline CDR1 and CDR2: DFQATT and SNEGSKA (reference sequence). The CDR3 DNA sequence: TGCAGTGCTAAGCGGGGGAGCTCCTACGAGCAGTACTTC. Amino acids: CSAKRGSSYEQYF.

Many counts were recorded for this clonotype. Within a library made for alpha chains, this beta chain is off target, and its count is uninformative. This rearrangement joins TRBV19 to TRBJ2-1, with D tentatively TRBD1 (6 bases). This CDR3 has 15 amino acids. The ends were cut back, 6 bases at V and 0 bases at J, with 12 bases in the middle. Germline CDR1 is LNHDA and CDR2 is SQIVND (reference sequence). DNA of the CDR3: TGTGCCAGTAGGGTAACAGGGAGCTCCTACAATGAGCAGTTCTTC. The encoded protein is CASRVTGSSYNEQFF. The full variable domain, completed using reference TRBV19 and TRBJ2-1, is DGGITQSPKYLFRKEGQNVTLSCEQNLNHDAMYWYRQDPGQGLRLIYYSQIVNDFQKGDIAEGYSVSREKKESFPLTVTSAQKNPTAFYLCASRVTGSSYNEQFFGPGTRLTVL.

Comment on this clonotype: The library was built for alpha chains, so this beta chain is an off-target read and its size means little. The V gene is TRBV7-2, the J gene TRBJ1-1; the match to TRBD1 covers 11 bases. Trimming at V came to 4 bases and at J to 4 bases, leaving 2 bases not matched to a gene. The CDR3 sequence is 14 residues long. Germline lookup yields CDR1 SGHTA and CDR2 FQGNSA. The CDR3 DNA reads as TGTGCCAGCAGCTGGACAGGGGGCAGCACTGAAGCTTTCTTT. It is translated as CASSWTGGSTEAFF.

Remarks on this clonotype: Since it is a stray read in a library aimed at alpha chains, this beta chain has a size that is not meaningful. This chain uses TRBV28 with TRBJ2-5, with 7 nucleotides matching TRBD1. CDR1 is MDHEN, CDR2 SYDVKM, per germline. The CDR3 has 16 residues. Trimming at V came to 7 bases and at J to 3 bases, leaving 14 bases not matched to a gene. In DNA form, the CDR3 reads TGTGCCAGCAAAACACCCTCGACAGGGAAGAAAGAGACCCAGTACTTC. It codes for CASKTPSTGKKETQYF.

By sample share, this clonotype is medium-sized. This beta chain is an off-target read within a library intended for alpha chains, so its frequency means little. J is TRBJ2-5 and V is TRBV10-3; D is unclear. This CDR3 is built from 13 residues. V lost 3 bases and J lost 5, with 10 bases in between. Germline V gene lookup returns CDR1 ENHRY and CDR2 SYGVKD. CDR3 amino acids: CAISDDMKETQYF. The CDR3 region has the DNA TGTGCCATCAGTGATGACATGAAGGAGACCCAGTACTTC.